This record covers a single TCR beta chain. Its antigen is not known. Each CDR3 protein gets one entry after TCRdb re-called the reads with MiXCR. The table has about 60,000 distinct CDR3 sequences, approximately 60% seen once. This CDR3 contains 16 residues. Germline CDR1 and CDR2: SGDLS and YYNGEE. The J segment lost 2 bases and the V segment lost 4 bases, leaving 9 bases of the junction unmatched. The sample belongs to a study of type 1 regulatory T cells. Study in general: T-allo10 is a Tr1-enriched, alloantigen-specific CD4 T cell product made in vitro.

Points from the study as a whole: Compared with non-Tr1 cells, Tr1 cells showed a narrower TCR repertoire.

The genes are TRBV9 and TRBJ2-3; 8 nucleotides align to TRBD2. The sample consisted of cultured non-Tr1 T cells, either the whole culture or a sorted T cell fraction (not recorded which). The origin of this receptor is a human donor in good health. The CDR3 DNA follows: TGTGCCAGCAGCCCGGACGGGGGGGGAGACACAGATACGCAGTATTTT. It yields the protein CASSPDGGGDTDTQYF.